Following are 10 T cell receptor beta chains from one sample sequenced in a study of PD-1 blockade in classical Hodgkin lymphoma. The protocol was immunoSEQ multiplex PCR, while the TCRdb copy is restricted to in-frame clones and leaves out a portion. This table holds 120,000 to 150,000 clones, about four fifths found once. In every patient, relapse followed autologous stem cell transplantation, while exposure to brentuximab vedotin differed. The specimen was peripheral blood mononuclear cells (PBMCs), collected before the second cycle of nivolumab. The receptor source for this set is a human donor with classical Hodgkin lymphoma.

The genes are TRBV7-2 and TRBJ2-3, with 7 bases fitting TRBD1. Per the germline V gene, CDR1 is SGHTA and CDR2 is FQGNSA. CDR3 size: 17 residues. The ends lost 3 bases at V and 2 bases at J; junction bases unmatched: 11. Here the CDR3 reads CASSFSGTDLSTDTQYF. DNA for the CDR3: TGTGCCAGCAGCTTCTCCGGGACAGACCTGTCCACAGATACGCAGTATTTT.

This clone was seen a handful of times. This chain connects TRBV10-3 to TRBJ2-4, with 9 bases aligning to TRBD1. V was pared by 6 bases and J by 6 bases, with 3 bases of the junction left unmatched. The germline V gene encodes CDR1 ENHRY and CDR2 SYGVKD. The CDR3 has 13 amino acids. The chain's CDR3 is CAIRTDRGNIQYF. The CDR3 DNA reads TGTGCCATCAGGACGGACAGGGGAAACATTCAGTACTTC.

The CDR3 protein is CASSLGQGRSDTQYF. The DNA of the CDR3 is TGTGCCAGCAGCCTGGGACAGGGGCGTTCAGATACGCAGTATTTT. The chain links TRBV7-9 to TRBJ2-3; 10 bases match TRBD1. With V trimmed by 5 bases and J by 4 bases, 6 bases remained unmatched. The CDR3 length is 15 residues. CDR1 and CDR2 (germline): SEHNR, FQNEAQ (reference sequence).

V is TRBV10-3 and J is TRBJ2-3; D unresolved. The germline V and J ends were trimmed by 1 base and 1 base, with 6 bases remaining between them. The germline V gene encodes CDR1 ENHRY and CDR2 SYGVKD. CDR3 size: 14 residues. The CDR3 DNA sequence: TGTGCCATCAGTGAGTGGCGCGGCACAGATACGCAGTATTTT. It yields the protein CAISEWRGTDTQYF.

The CDR3 sequence is CAWSGLASYNEQFF. In nucleotides, the CDR3 is TGTGCCTGGAGTGGCCTAGCGTCCTACAATGAGCAGTTCTTC. The V gene is TRBV30, the J gene TRBJ2-1; possibly TRBD2 for D (6 bases). This CDR3 has 14 residues. Trimming removed 1 base at V and 1 base at J, with 8 bases between. Germline V gives CDR1 GTSNPN, CDR2 SVGIG (reference sequence).

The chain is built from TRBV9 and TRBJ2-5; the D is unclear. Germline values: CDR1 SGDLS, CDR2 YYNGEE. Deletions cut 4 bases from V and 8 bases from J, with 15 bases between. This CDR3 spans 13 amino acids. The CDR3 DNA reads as TGTGCCAGCAGCCCTCCCCTCCGCGGAACCCAGTACTTC. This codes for CASSPPLRGTQYF. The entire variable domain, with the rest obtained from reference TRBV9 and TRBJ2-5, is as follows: DSGVTQTPKHLITATGQRVTLRCSPRSGDLSVYWYQQSLDQGLQFLIQYYNGEERAKGNILERFSAQQFPDLHSELNLSSLELGDSALYFCASSPPLRGTQYFGPGTRLLVL.

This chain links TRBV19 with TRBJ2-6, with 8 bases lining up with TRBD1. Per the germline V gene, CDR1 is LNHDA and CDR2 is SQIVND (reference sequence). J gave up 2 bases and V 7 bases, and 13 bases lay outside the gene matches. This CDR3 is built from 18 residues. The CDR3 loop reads CASTPVQGAYAGANVLTF. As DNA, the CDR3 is TGTGCCAGTACCCCCGTGCAGGGGGCTTATGCTGGGGCCAACGTCCTGACTTTC.

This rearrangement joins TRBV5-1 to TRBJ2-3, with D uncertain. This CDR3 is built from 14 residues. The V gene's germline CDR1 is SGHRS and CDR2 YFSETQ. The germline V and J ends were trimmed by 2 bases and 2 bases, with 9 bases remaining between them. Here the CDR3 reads CASSFIQLTDTQYF. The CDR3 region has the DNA TGCGCCAGCAGCTTCATACAGCTCACAGATACGCAGTATTTT.

The CDR3 protein is CASSVVSFSGAGNTQYF. CDR3 coding DNA: TGTGCCAGCAGCGTAGTTTCCTTCTCGGGGGCGGGAAATACGCAGTATTTT. The chain is built from TRBV9 and TRBJ2-3, with D perhaps TRBD1 or TRBD2 (6 bases each). CDR1 is SGDLS, CDR2 YYNGEE, per germline. This CDR3 spans 17 amino acids. V lost 0 bases, J lost 7 bases, and 21 bases lay in between.

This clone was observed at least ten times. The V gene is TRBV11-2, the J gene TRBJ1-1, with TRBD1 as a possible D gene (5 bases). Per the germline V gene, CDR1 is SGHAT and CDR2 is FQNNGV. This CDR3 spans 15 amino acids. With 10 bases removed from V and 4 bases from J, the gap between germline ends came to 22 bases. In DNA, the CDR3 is TGTGCCACCCACGATCCTGGGGCGCAGGGCACTGAAGCTTTCTTT. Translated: CATHDPGAQGTEAFF.